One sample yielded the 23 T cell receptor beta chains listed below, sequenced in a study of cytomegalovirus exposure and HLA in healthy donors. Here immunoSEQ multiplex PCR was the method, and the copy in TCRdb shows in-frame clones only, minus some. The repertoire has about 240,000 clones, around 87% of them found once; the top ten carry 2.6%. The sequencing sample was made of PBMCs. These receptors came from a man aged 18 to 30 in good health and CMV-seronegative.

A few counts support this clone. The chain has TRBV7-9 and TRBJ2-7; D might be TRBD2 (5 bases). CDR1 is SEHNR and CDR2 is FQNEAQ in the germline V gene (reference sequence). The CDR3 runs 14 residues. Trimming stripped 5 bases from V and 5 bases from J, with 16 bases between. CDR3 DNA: TGTGCCAGCAGCCAAGATCCCGTCGGGGACGAGCAGTACTTC. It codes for CASSQDPVGDEQYF.

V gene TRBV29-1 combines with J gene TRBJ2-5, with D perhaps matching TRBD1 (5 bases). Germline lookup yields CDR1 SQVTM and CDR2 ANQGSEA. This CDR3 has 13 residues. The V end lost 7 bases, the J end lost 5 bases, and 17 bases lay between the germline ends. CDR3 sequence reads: CSAAGRLRETQYF. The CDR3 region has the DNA TGCAGCGCCGCAGGGCGCCTACGGGAGACCCAGTACTTC.

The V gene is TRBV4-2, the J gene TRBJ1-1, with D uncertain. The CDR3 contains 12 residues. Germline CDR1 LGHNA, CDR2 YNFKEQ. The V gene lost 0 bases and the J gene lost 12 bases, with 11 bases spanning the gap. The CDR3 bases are TGTGCCAGCAGCCAAGACTTGAGGGTTCCTTTCTTT. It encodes CASSQDLRVPFF.

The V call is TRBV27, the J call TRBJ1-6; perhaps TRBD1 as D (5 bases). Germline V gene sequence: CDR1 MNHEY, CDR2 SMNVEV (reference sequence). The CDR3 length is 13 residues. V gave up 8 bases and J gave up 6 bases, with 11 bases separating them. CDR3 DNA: TGTGCCAGCGGGCAGGGCCCTAATTCACCCCTCCACTTT. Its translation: CASGQGPNSPLHF.

The CDR3 DNA reads as TGCAGCGTAGGTCTTGGGGGCGCGACTGAAGCTTTCTTT. It yields the protein CSVGLGGATEAFF. The chain couples TRBV29-1 to TRBJ1-1; D possibly corresponds to TRBD1 (6 bases). CDR3 length: 13 amino acids. V lost 6 bases, J lost 5 bases, and 16 bases lay in between. Germline assignment: CDR1 SQVTM and CDR2 ANQGSEA.

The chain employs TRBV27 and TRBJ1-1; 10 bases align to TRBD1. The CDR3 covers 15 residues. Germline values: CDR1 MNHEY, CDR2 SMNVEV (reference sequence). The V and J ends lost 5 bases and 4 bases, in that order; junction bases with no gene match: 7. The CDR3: CASSPGWDRGTEAFF. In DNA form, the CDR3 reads TGTGCCAGCAGTCCAGGGTGGGACAGGGGCACTGAAGCTTTCTTT.

The CDR3 region is CASRRTGEGTGELFF. The CDR3 DNA reads as TGTGCCAGCAGACGGACAGGGGAAGGAACCGGGGAGCTGTTTTTT. The chain combines TRBV6-5 with TRBJ2-2, with 9 nucleotides matching TRBD1. Looked up from germline, CDR1 is MNHEY and CDR2 is SVGAGI. Trimming removed 6 bases from V and 5 bases from J; junction bases left unmatched: 7. This CDR3 has 15 amino acids.

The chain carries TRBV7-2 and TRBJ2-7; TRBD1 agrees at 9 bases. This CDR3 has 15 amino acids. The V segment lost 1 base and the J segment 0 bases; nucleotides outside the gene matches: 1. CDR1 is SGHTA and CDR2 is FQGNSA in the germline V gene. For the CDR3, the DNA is TGTGCCAGCAGCTTAGAGACAGGGGGCTCCTACGAGCAGTACTTC. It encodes CASSLETGGSYEQYF. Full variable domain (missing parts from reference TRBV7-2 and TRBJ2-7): GAGVSQSPSNKVTEKGKDVELRCDPISGHTALYWYRQSLGQGLEFLIYFQGNSAPDKSGLPSDRFSAERTGGSVSTLTIQRTQQEDSAVYLCASSLETGGSYEQYFGPGTRLTVT.

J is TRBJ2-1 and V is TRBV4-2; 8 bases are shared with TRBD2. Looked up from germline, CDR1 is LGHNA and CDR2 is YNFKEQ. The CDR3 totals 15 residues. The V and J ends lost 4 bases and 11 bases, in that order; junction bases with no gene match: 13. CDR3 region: CASSPPGGAGDKQFF. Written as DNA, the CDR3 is TGTGCCAGCAGCCCGCCCGGTGGAGCGGGGGACAAGCAGTTCTTC.

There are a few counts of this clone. DNA for the CDR3: TGTGCCAGCAGCTTGTCGGGGGGGGAGACCCAGTACTTC. Its translation is CASSLSGGETQYF. The chain combines TRBV5-4 with TRBJ2-5; 8 nucleotides line up with TRBD2. CDR1 is SGHNT and CDR2 is YYREEE in the germline V gene (reference sequence). Trimming removed 1 base from V and 5 bases from J; junction bases left unmatched: 1. This CDR3 contains 13 residues.

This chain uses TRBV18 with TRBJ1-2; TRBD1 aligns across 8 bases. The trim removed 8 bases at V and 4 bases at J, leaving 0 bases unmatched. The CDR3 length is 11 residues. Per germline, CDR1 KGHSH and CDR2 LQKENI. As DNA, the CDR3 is TGTGCCAGCGGGACAGGCTATGGCTACACCTTC. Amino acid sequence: CASGTGYGYTF.

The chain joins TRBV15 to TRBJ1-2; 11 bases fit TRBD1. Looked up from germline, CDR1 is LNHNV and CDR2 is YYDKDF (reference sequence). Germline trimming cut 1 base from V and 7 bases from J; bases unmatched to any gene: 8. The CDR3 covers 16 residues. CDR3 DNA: TGTGCCACCAGCAGAGGGACAGGGGGCATTACGGGTGGCTACACCTTC. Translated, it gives CATSRGTGGITGGYTF.

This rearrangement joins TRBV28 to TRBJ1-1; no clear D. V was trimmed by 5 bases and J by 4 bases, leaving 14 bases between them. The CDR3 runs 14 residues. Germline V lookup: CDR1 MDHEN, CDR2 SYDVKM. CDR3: CASSPFDGSTEAFF. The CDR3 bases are TGTGCCAGCAGTCCATTCGATGGGAGCACTGAAGCTTTCTTT.

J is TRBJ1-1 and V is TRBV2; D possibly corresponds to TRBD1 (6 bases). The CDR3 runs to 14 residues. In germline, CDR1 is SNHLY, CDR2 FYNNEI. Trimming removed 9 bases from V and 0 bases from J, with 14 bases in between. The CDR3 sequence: CASVLQGMNTEAFF. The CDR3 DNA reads TGTGCCAGTGTGCTGCAGGGGATGAACACTGAAGCTTTCTTT. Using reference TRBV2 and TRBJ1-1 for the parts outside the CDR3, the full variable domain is EPEVTQTPSHQVTQMGQEVILRCVPISNHLYFYWYRQILGQKVEFLVSFYNNEISEKSEIFDDQFSVERPDGSNFTLKIRSTKLEDSAMYFCASVLQGMNTEAFFGQGTRLTVV.

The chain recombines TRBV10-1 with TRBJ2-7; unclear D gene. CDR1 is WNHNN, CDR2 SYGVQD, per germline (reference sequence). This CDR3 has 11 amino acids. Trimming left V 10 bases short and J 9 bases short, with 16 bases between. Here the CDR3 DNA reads TGCGCCATCTATAGAATCCTTCGGCAGTACTTC. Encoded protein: CAIYRILRQYF.

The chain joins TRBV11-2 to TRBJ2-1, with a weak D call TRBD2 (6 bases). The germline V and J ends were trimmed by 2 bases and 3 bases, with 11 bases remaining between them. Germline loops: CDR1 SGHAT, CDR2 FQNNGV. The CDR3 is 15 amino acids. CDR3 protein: CASSLWRLDYNEQFF. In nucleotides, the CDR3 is TGTGCCAGCAGCTTATGGAGACTAGACTACAATGAGCAGTTCTTC.

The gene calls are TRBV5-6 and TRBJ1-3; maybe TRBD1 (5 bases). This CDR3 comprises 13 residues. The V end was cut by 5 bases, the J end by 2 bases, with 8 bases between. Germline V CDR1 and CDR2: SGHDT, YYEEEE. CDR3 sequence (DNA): TGTGCCAGCAGTTCAGGGACTGGAAACACCATATATTTT. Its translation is CASSSGTGNTIYF.

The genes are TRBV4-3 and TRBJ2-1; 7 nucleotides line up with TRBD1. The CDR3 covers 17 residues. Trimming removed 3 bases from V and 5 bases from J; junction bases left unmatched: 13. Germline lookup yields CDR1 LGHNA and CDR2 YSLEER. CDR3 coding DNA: TGCGCCAGCAGCCACTACTATAACCGGGACAGAGACAATGAGCAGTTCTTC. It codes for CASSHYYNRDRDNEQFF.

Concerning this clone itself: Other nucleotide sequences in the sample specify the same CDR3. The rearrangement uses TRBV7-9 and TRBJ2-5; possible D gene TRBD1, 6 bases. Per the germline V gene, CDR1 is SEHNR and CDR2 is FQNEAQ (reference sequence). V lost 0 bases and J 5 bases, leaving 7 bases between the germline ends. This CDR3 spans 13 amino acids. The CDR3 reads CASSLAGAETQYF. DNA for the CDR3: TGTGCCAGCAGCTTAGCGGGGGCGGAGACCCAGTACTTC. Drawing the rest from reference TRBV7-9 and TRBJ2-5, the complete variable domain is DTGVSQNPRHKITKRGQNVTFRCDPISEHNRLYWYRQTLGQGPEFLTYFQNEAQLEKSRLLSDRFSAERPKGSFSTLEIQRTEQGDSAMYLCASSLAGAETQYFGPGTRLLVL.

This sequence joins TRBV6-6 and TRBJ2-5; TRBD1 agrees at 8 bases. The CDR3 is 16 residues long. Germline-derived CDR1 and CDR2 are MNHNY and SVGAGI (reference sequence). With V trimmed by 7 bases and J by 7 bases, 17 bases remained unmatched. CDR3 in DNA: TGTGCCAGCACCCCAAGGGAGGACAGGGACCCGTGGACCCAGTACTTC. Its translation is CASTPREDRDPWTQYF.

This CDR3 is CASTLSDSANEQFF. CDR3 nucleotide sequence: TGTGCCAGCACCCTATCCGACAGTGCCAATGAGCAGTTCTTC. This sequence joins TRBV9 and TRBJ2-1; D possibly corresponds to TRBD1 (5 bases). This CDR3 spans 14 amino acids. Germline lookup yields CDR1 SGDLS and CDR2 YYNGEE. With 6 bases removed from V and 6 bases from J, the gap between germline ends came to 16 bases.

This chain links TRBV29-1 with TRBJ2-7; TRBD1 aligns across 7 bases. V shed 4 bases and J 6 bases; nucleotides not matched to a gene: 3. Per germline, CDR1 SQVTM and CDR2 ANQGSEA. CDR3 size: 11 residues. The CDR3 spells CSVGDRVEQYF. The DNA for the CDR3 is TGCAGCGTTGGAGACAGGGTCGAGCAGTACTTC.

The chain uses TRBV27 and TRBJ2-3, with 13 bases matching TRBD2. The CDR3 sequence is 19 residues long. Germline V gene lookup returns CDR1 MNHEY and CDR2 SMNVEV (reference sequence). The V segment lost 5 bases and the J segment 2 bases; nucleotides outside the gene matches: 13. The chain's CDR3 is CASSTRRRLAGGPTDTQYF. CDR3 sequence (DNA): TGTGCCAGCAGTACCCGTCGGCGACTAGCGGGAGGTCCCACAGATACGCAGTATTTT.